The 20 T cell receptor beta chains below come from one sample, sequenced in a study of blood T cell repertoires in COVID-19. Repertoires were generated with immunoSEQ multiplex PCR, while TCRdb's copy carries only in-frame clones and drops some. The sample yields over 150,000 clones, roughly four fifths seen once. The material sequenced was PBMCs or T cells enriched from blood (not recorded which). Receptors were obtained from a man aged 40-49 years who had recovered from COVID-19.

The V gene is TRBV5-5, the J gene TRBJ1-1, with D tentatively TRBD1 (5 bases). There are 14 residues in the CDR3. With 0 bases removed from V and 4 bases from J, the gap between germline ends came to 10 bases. Per the germline V gene, CDR1 is SGHKS and CDR2 is YYEKEE (reference sequence). This CDR3 reads CASSLGRGATEAFF. The CDR3 nucleotides are TGTGCCAGCAGCTTGGGTAGGGGTGCCACTGAAGCTTTCTTT.

The chain recombines TRBV7-2 with TRBJ2-1, with TRBD2 as a possible D gene (6 bases). The CDR3 extends over 18 amino acids. Trimming cost V 7 bases and J 0 bases, with 22 bases left between them. Germline V gives CDR1 SGHTA, CDR2 FQGNSA. The CDR3 coding sequence is TGTGCCAGCACCGCCCCCCGCGGAGGGAGGACCTCCTACAATGAGCAGTTCTTC. As protein: CASTAPRGGRTSYNEQFF.

This clone has just a few counts. V is TRBV5-1 and J is TRBJ2-4; TRBD2 matches 11 bases. Germline assignment: CDR1 SGHRS and CDR2 YFSETQ. The CDR3 is 17 amino acids. V was pared by 0 bases and J by 8 bases, with 10 bases of the junction left unmatched. The CDR3 loop is CASSLGLAGGLEDIQYF. The CDR3 bases are TGCGCCAGCAGCTTGGGGCTAGCGGGAGGCCTGGAGGACATTCAGTACTTC.

Worth noting for this clone: One end of the junction is discordant with germline, which a read error may explain. The gene calls are TRBV6-2 or TRBV6-3 and TRBJ2-3; 9 bases fit TRBD2. The germline gives CDR1 MNHEY, CDR2 SVGEGT. The CDR3 is 15 amino acids. This CDR3 is CASSYSSGDTDTQYF. For the CDR3, the DNA is TGTGCCAGCAGCTACTCTAGCGGGGACACAGATACGCAGTATTTT.

The CDR3 nucleotides read TGCGCCAGCCATCCTCTCTTGGAGAGAACCTACGAGCAGTACTTC. It encodes CASHPLLERTYEQYF. The chain carries TRBV10-2 and TRBJ2-7; D unclear. Trimming took off 8 bases at V and 2 bases at J, with 19 bases between the two ends. Germline-derived CDR1 and CDR2 are WSHSY and SAAADI. CDR3 length: 15 amino acids.

The chain employs TRBV13 and TRBJ2-5, with 15 nucleotides matching TRBD2. This CDR3 comprises 16 residues. Trimming took 4 bases from V and 5 from J; bases not matched to a gene: 5. Germline CDR1 is PRHDT and CDR2 is FYEKMQ (reference sequence). CDR3 region: CASSWGLAGGWETQYF. CDR3 DNA sequence: TGTGCCAGCAGCTGGGGACTAGCGGGAGGATGGGAGACCCAGTACTTC.

This clone has just one count. The J gene is TRBJ2-1, the V gene TRBV5-1, with 8 bases aligning to TRBD2. Germline lookup yields CDR1 SGHRS and CDR2 YFSETQ. Trimming at V came to 4 bases and at J to 2 bases, leaving 11 bases not matched to a gene. This CDR3 spans 17 amino acids. The DNA of the CDR3 is TGCGCCAGCAGCGTAGGGACTAGGGGTTCCCCCTACAATGAGCAGTTCTTC. It specifies CASSVGTRGSPYNEQFF.

The CDR3 bases are TGTGCCAGCAGCTTAGAGCCCTTTTCGGGCACAGATACGCAGTATTTT. It codes for CASSLEPFSGTDTQYF. V usage is TRBV11-3 and J usage is TRBJ2-3; D is unresolved. Deletions cut 0 bases from V and 1 base from J, with 11 bases between. The length of the CDR3 is 16 residues. CDR1 is SGHNT, CDR2 YENEEA, per germline.

The V gene is TRBV7-3, the J gene TRBJ1-3, with 9 bases matching TRBD1. Germline CDR1 reads SGHTA; CDR2 reads FQGTGA. The CDR3 has 15 residues. The V gene end was trimmed by 5 bases and the J gene end by 0 bases; junction bases not matched to a gene: 2. The CDR3 loop is CASSTTGGSGNTIYF. CDR3 sequence (DNA): TGTGCCAGCAGCACGACAGGGGGCTCTGGAAACACCATATATTTT.

This sequence joins TRBV24-1 and TRBJ2-3; 7 bases line up with TRBD2. From germline, CDR1 is KGHDR and CDR2 SFDVKD. The trim removed 3 bases at V and 2 bases at J, leaving 4 bases unmatched. The CDR3 length is 15 residues. The CDR3 here is CATSDLAVDTDTQYF. DNA for the CDR3: TGTGCCACCAGTGATCTAGCGGTGGACACAGATACGCAGTATTTT.

The rearrangement links TRBV30 to TRBJ2-7, with D uncertain. Between the trimmed V and J ends, which lost 0 bases and 5 bases, there was a span of 8 bases. Germline-derived CDR1 and CDR2 are GTSNPN and SVGIG (reference sequence). This CDR3 contains 12 residues. The CDR3 coding sequence is TGTGCCTGGAGTGTCTTACAAAACGAGCAGTACTTC. It encodes CAWSVLQNEQYF. Together with reference TRBV30 and TRBJ2-7, the CDR3 gives the full variable domain: SQTIHQWPATLVQPVGSPLSLECTVEGTSNPNLYWYRQAAGRGLQLLFYSVGIGQISSEVPQNLSASRPQDRQFILSSKKLLLSDSGFYLCAWSVLQNEQYFGPGTRLTVT.

CDR3 residues: CASSRLEYGYTF. Here the CDR3 DNA reads TGTGCCAGCAGCCGACTAGAGTATGGCTACACCTTC. This chain links TRBV14 with TRBJ1-2; D is unresolved. CDR3 length: 12 amino acids. CDR1 and CDR2 (germline): SGHDN, FVKESK. V gave up 4 bases and J gave up 5 bases, with 8 bases separating them.

The chain recombines TRBV7-6 with TRBJ2-5; perhaps TRBD1 as D (6 bases). Per the germline V gene, CDR1 is SGHVS and CDR2 is FNYEAQ. V was trimmed by 3 bases and J by 4 bases, leaving 24 bases between them. The CDR3 length is 18 residues. The CDR3 sequence is CASSFTGPDALRGETQYF. The CDR3 nucleotides are TGTGCCAGCAGCTTTACAGGGCCCGATGCCTTGAGGGGAGAGACCCAGTACTTC.

V usage is TRBV7-6 and J usage is TRBJ2-7; D remains unclear. The germline gives CDR1 SGHVS, CDR2 FNYEAQ. The CDR3 loop spans 13 amino acids. Trimming took 1 base from V and 3 from J, leaving 7 bases between them. In DNA form, the CDR3 reads TGTGCCAGCAGCTTAGGGCCTAGCTACGAGCAGTACGTC. Its protein product is CASSLGPSYEQYV.

The rearrangement uses TRBV28 and TRBJ2-3; 9 bases are shared with TRBD2. The trim removed 5 bases at V and 3 bases at J, leaving 6 bases unmatched. CDR3 length: 15 amino acids. The germline CDR1 and CDR2 sequences are MDHEN and SYDVKM. The CDR3 sequence is CASSPYSGRTDTQYF. The CDR3 nucleotides read TGTGCCAGCAGTCCCTATAGCGGGAGAACAGATACGCAGTATTTT.

The V and J genes are TRBV30 and TRBJ1-3; D possibly corresponds to TRBD1 (5 bases). Germline CDR1 reads GTSNPN; CDR2 reads SVGIG (reference sequence). This CDR3 comprises 13 residues. The germline V and J ends were trimmed by 3 bases and 4 bases, with 10 bases remaining between them. This chain's CDR3 is CAWSPGSGNTIYF. CDR3 in DNA: TGTGCCTGGAGCCCAGGGTCGGGAAACACCATATATTTT.

The J gene is TRBJ1-1, the V gene TRBV7-9; D is unclear. This CDR3 has 13 amino acids. Germline lookup yields CDR1 SEHNR and CDR2 FQNEAQ (reference sequence). Deletions cut 5 bases from V and 2 bases from J, with 9 bases between. This CDR3 is CASSPLANTEAFF. DNA of the CDR3: TGTGCCAGCAGCCCATTAGCAAACACTGAAGCTTTCTTT.

This rearrangement joins TRBV21-1 to TRBJ2-1; no DNA check was done on the table's D call, TRBD2. TRBV21-1 is classified as a pseudogene. This CDR3 comprises 17 residues. The CDR3, as DNA: TGTGCCAGCACTGAAACCCCGGGACTAGCGGGAGAGAATGAGCAGTTCTTC. Protein product: CASTETPGLAGENEQFF.

V and J are TRBV12-3 or TRBV12-4 and TRBJ2-7; D not certain. This CDR3 comprises 13 residues. The germline V and J ends were trimmed by 4 bases and 2 bases, with 9 bases remaining between them. The CDR3 is CASSYGTTYEQYF. Here the CDR3 DNA reads TGTGCCAGCAGTTATGGCACGACCTACGAGCAGTACTTC.

The gene calls are TRBV28 and TRBJ1-4; 9 bases match TRBD1. V dropped 6 bases and J dropped 9; count of bases not matched to a gene: 14. CDR1 is MDHEN, CDR2 SYDVKM, per germline. The CDR3 runs 16 residues. DNA of the CDR3: TGTGCCAGCAGCCACGACCGAAGGGGGACAGGGCAAAAACTGTTTTTT. It encodes CASSHDRRGTGQKLFF.